This T cell receptor beta chain is from a study of early T cells in non-severe SARS-CoV-2 infection. Looking at the study overall: Chains were unpaired, as sequencing was done on bulk RNA from unsorted whole blood.

This CDR3 comprises 15 residues. Germline loops: CDR1 MNHEY, CDR2 SVGEGT. After removal of 6 bases from V and 5 bases from J, the junction contained 12 bases not matched to a gene. Individual cDNA molecules carried attached unique molecular identifiers. In TCRdb, the 5' RACE reads were re-called with MiXCR into one record per CDR3 protein. The sample includes 84,000 or so distinct CDR3 sequences, 9.5% to 13% of them seen just once. This clonotype was picked up many times. Its antigen remains unidentified. Findings of the study overall: Matching with VDJdb favored anti-spike CD8 responses (missing private and CD4 specificities).

The source of this sequence is an adult who was a healthcare worker with PCR-confirmed SARS-CoV-2 infection or an uninfected control (not recorded which). Source material: whole blood. The chain carries TRBV6-2 or TRBV6-3 and TRBJ2-5; 7 nucleotides line up with TRBD2. The CDR3: CASRGTGGLYETQYF. The CDR3 coding sequence is TGTGCCAGCAGGGGGACCGGGGGGTTGTACGAGACCCAGTACTTC.